This T cell receptor beta chain was sequenced for a study of T cell responses to AZD1222 COVID-19 vaccine. Overall study context: Timing groups of about 4 and about 12 weeks for second doses were pooled. Study-wide results and caveats: Donors were chiefly white British, with a greater number of females, and clonal diversity was perhaps underestimated. Baseline seropositivity occurred in only a handful of AZD1222 recipients. Increases in Spike-specific TCR breadth and depth were seen after two AZD1222 doses.

Data came from immunoSEQ multiplex PCR; TCRdb stores just in-frame clones and leaves some out. The sample yields 130,000 or so clones, under 90% seen once. This clone was counted only a few times. The antigen is undetermined. The sequencing used peripheral blood, collected on day 0 of AZD1222 vaccination. The receptor's source is an adult in good health.

The CDR3 sequence is CASSRLGGTEAFF. The CDR3 nucleotides are TGTGCCAGCTCACGCCTCGGAGGGACGGAAGCTTTCTTT. The V and J genes are TRBV18 and TRBJ1-1; weak D call: TRBD1 (5 bases). Trimming left V 4 bases short and J 8 bases short, with 14 bases between. This CDR3 is built from 13 residues. Germline CDR1 is KGHSH and CDR2 is LQKENI.